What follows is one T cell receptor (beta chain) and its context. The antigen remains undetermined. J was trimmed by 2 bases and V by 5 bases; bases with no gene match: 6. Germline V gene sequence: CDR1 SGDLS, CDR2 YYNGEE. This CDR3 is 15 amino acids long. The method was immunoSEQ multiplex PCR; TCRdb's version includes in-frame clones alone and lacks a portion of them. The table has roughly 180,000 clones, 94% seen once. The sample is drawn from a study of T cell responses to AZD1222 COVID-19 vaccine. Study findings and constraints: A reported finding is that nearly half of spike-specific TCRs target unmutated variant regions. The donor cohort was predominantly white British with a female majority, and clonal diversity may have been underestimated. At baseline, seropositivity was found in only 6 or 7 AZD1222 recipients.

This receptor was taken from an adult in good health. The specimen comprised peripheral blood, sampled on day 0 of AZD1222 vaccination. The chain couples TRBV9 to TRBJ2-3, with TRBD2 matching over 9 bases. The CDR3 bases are TGTGCCAGCAGTGTAATAGCGGGAGACACAGATACGCAGTATTTT. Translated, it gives CASSVIAGDTDTQYF.